This record looks at one TCR beta chain sequence and its context. Its specificity is unknown. The data belong to a study of T cell responses to AZD1222 COVID-19 vaccine. General observations from the study: Baseline seropositives among AZD1222 recipients totaled only six or seven. A reported finding is that nearly half of spike-specific TCRs target unmutated variant regions.

V gave up 8 bases and J gave up 1 base, with 12 bases separating them. Germline CDR1 reads GTSNPN; CDR2 reads SVGIG (reference sequence). This CDR3 spans 13 amino acids. TCRdb's copy holds only in-frame clones and misses some; the assay was immunoSEQ multiplex PCR. The table records roughly 180,000 clones, 91% of them present only once. The chain combines TRBV30 with TRBJ1-3; TRBD1 is a possible D gene (5 bases). Sequences were derived from peripheral blood, sampled on day 0 of AZD1222 vaccination. The clonotype originates from an adult in good health. The chain's CDR3 is CAAYRYSGNTIYF. The CDR3 nucleotides read TGTGCCGCCTACAGGTATTCTGGAAACACCATATATTTT.